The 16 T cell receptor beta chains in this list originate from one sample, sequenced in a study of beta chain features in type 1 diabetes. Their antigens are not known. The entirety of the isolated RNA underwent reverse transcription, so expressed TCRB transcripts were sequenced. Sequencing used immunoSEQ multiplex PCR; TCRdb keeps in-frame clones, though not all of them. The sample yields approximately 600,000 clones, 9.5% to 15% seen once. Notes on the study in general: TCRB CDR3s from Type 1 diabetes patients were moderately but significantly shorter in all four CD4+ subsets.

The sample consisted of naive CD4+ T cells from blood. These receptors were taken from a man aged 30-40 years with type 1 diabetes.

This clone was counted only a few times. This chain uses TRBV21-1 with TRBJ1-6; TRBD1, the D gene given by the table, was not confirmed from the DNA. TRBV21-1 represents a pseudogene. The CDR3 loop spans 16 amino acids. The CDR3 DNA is TGTGCCAGCAGCAAATCGTCGGGCAGGGGAGCCTCACCCCTCCACTTT. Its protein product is CASSKSSGRGASPLHF.

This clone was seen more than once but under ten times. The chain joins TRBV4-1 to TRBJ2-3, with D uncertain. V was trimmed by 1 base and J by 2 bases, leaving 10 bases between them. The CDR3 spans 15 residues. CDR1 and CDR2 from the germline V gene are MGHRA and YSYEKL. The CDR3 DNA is TGCGCCAGCAGCCAAGGATCGCGGACCACAGATACGCAGTATTTT. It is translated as CASSQGSRTTDTQYF.

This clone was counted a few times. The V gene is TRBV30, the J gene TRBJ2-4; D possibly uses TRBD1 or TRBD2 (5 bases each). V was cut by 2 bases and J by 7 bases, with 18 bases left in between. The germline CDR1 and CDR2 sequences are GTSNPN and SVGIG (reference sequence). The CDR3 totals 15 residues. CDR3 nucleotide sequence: TGTGCCTGGAGTCCAACCGGGGCCTTGAGGAACATTCAGTACTTC. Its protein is CAWSPTGALRNIQYF.

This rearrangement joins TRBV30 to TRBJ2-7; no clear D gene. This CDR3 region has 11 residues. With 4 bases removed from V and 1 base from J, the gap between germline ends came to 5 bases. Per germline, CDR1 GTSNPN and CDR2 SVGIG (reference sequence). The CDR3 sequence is CAWTISYEQYF. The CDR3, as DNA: TGTGCCTGGACAATTTCCTACGAGCAGTACTTC.

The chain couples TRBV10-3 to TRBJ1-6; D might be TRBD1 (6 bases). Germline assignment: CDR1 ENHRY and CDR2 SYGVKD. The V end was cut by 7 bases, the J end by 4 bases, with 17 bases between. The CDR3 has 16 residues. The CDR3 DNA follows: TGTGCCATCACTGCCGGGGGGGGCCTTTATAATTCACCCCTCCACTTT. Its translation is CAITAGGGLYNSPLHF.

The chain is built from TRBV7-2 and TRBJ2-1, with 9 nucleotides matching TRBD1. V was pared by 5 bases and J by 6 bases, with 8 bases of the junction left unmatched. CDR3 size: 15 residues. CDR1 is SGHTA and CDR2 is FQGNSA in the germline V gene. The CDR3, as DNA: TGTGCCAGCAGCCTAACAGGGGGCGCGATCAATGAGCAGTTCTTC. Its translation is CASSLTGGAINEQFF.

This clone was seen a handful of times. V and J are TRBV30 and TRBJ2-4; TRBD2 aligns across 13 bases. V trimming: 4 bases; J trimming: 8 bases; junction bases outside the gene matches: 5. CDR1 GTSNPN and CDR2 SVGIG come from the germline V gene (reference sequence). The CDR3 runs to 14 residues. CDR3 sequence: CAWKLAGGPDIQYF. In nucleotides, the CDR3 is TGTGCCTGGAAACTAGCGGGGGGGCCGGACATTCAGTACTTC.

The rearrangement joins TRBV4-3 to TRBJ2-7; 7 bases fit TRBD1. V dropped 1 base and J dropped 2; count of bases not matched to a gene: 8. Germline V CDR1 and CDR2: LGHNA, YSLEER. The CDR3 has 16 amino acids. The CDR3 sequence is CASSQAAGQDAYEQYF. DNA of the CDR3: TGCGCCAGCAGCCAAGCGGCCGGACAGGACGCCTACGAGCAGTACTTC.

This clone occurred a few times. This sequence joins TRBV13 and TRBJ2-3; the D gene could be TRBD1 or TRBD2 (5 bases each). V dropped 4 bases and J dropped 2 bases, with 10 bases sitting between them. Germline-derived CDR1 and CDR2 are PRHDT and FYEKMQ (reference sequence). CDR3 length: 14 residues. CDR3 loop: CASSSPGATDTQYF. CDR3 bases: TGTGCCAGCAGCTCCCCCGGGGCCACAGATACGCAGTATTTT.

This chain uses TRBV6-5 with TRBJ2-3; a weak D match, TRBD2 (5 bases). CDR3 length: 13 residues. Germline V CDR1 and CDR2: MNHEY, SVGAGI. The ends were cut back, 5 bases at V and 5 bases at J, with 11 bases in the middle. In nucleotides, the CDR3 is TGTGCCAGCAGTAACCCTGGACTAGATACGCAGTATTTT. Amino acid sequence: CASSNPGLDTQYF.

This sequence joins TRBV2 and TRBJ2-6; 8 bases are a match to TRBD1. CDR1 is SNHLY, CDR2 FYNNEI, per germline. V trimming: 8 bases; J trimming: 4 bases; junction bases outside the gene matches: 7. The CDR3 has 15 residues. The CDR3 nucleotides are TGTGCCAGCCAGAACAGGGGGACCGGGGCCAACGTCCTGACTTTC. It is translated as CASQNRGTGANVLTF.

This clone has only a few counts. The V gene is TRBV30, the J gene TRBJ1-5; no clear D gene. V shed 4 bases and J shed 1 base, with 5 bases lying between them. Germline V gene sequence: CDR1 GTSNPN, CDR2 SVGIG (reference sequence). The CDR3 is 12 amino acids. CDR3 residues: CAWKDSNQPQHF. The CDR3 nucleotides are TGTGCCTGGAAGGACAGCAATCAGCCCCAGCATTTT.

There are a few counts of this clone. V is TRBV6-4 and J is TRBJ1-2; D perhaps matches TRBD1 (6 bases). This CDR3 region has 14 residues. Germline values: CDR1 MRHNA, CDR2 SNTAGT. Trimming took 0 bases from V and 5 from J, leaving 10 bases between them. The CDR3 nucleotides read TGTGCCAGCAGTGACTCGCCGAGGGGGTATGGCTACACCTTC. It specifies CASSDSPRGYGYTF.

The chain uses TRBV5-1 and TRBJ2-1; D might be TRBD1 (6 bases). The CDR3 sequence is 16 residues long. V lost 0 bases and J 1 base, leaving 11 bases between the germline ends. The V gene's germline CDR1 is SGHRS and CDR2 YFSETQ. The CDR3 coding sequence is TGCGCCAGCAGCTTGGGGGACATAACGTCCTACAATGAGCAGTTCTTC. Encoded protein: CASSLGDITSYNEQFF.

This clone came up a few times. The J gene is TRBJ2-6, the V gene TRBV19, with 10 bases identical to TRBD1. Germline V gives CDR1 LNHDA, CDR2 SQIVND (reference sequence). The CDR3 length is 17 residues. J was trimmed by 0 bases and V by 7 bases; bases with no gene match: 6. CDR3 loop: CASKDRGLTSGANVLTF. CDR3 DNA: TGTGCCAGTAAAGACAGGGGGCTAACCTCTGGGGCCAACGTCCTGACTTTC. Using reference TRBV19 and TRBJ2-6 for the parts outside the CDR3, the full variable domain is DGGITQSPKYLFRKEGQNVTLSCEQNLNHDAMYWYRQDPGQGLRLIYYSQIVNDFQKGDIAEGYSVSREKKESFPLTVTSAQKNPTAFYLCASKDRGLTSGANVLTFGAGSRLTVL.

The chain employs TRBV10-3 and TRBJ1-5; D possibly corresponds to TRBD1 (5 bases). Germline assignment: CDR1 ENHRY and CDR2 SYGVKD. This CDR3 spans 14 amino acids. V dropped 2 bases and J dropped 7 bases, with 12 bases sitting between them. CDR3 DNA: TGTGCCATCAGTGAGAGCGGGGGGGACCAGCCCCAGCATTTT. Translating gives CAISESGGDQPQHF.